The T cell receptor (beta chain) under discussion was sequenced for a study of human T cells and chemical hapten exposure. From germline, CDR1 is SNHLY and CDR2 FYNNEI. V lost 1 base and J lost 3, with 11 bases in between. The CDR3 runs 15 residues. The study, taken as a whole, reports: TCRs at a frequency above 1 in 1000 stayed unchanged with DPC sensitization.

Regarding time point: pre-sensitization, week 0. Treatment indicated: therapeutic diphenylcyclopropenone sensitization with weekly scalp DPC. Unseparated into fractions, whole blood served as the source from which total RNA was extracted. TCRdb itself ran the RACE reads through MiXCR, one entry per CDR3 protein. The sample lists some 36,000 distinct CDR3 sequences; about a tenth were seen once. This clonotype was seen only a few times. Its antigen is currently unknown. This clonotype originated in a man in his fifties or sixties with alopecia areata. Some clones in this sample may be carry-over from other donors' samples. Here the sequenced sample was whole blood, taken in connection with sensitization to the hapten diphenylcyclopropenone (DPC). The chain links TRBV2 to TRBJ2-3, with D possibly being TRBD1 (6 bases). For the CDR3, the DNA is TGTGCCAGCAGTGAAGGCACAGGGAGAACAGATACGCAGTATTTT. It translates to CASSEGTGRTDTQYF.